These T cell receptor beta chains were read from a single sample in a study of T cell responses to AZD1222 COVID-19 vaccine. Profiling relied on immunoSEQ multiplex PCR, and the TCRdb table lists in-frame clones only, not all of them. The sample yields roughly 150,000 clones, over 75% seen once. The specimen was peripheral blood, collected on day 0 of AZD1222 vaccination. Receptors originate from an adult in good health. CDR3s include the opening cysteine and the closing phenylalanine or tryptophan. A D gene is named only where the DNA matches it firmly. Part of the rows lack a size; the others show once, few, many or a class for expanded clones.

>TRBV20-1|NA|TRBJ1-6|NA
CSASLSSSYNSPLHF
TGCAGTGCTAGTCTCAGCAGCTCCTATAATTCACCCCTCCACTTT
>TRBV6-5|NA|TRBJ2-1|TRBD2
CASSTGLALNEQFF
TGTGCCAGCAGCACAGGACTAGCCCTCAATGAGCAGTTCTTC
>TRBV6-5|NA|TRBJ2-7|TRBD2
CASSGRGRVSYEQYF
TGTGCCAGCTCGGGCCGCGGGAGGGTCTCCTACGAGCAGTACTTC
>TRBV12-2|NA|TRBJ2-7|NA
CASRYPPGSSGPTRPEMYEQYF
TGTGCAAGTCGTTATCCCCCAGGCTCTAGCGGCCCCACCCGGCCCGAGATGTACGAGCAGTACTTC
>TRBV7-2|NA|TRBJ1-1|NA
CASSLGLRNTEAFF
TGTGCCAGCAGCTTAGGGTTACGGAACACTGAAGCTTTCTTT
>TRBV7-8|NA|TRBJ2-7|TRBD2
CASTRLAGSYEQYF
TGTGCCAGCACACGACTAGCGGGATCCTACGAGCAGTACTTC
>TRBV20-1|once|TRBJ2-3|NA
CSASVSRYDPTDTQYF
TGCAGTGCTAGTGTTTCGAGATATGACCCCACAGATACGCAGTATTTT
>TRBV19|NA|TRBJ2-7|TRBD1
CASSPLRDRASEQYF
TGTGCCAGTAGTCCCCTCCGGGACAGGGCCTCCGAGCAGTACTTC
>TRBV7-2|NA|TRBJ1-2|NA
CASSLVSTSNYGYTF
TGTGCCAGCAGCTTGGTCTCCACTTCTAACTATGGCTACACCTTC
>TRBV6-2/TRBV6-3|NA|TRBJ1-2|NA
CASSLRTTDYGYTF
TGTGCCAGCAGTTTAAGGACAACGGATTATGGCTACACCTTC
>TRBV28|NA|TRBJ1-2|NA
CASSFPIGRTNYGYTF
TGTGCCAGCAGTTTCCCCATTGGTCGGACTAACTATGGCTACACCTTC
>TRBV6-2/TRBV6-3|NA|TRBJ1-2|NA
CASSYRPGSGNYGYTF
TGTGCCAGCAGTTACAGGCCAGGGAGTGGTAACTATGGCTACACCTTC
>TRBV7-3|NA|TRBJ2-3|NA
CASSLMAGADTQYF
TGTGCCAGCAGCTTAATGGCAGGGGCAGATACGCAGTATTTT
>TRBV7-8|NA|TRBJ1-2|TRBD1
CASSQDRDYGYTF
TGTGCCAGCAGTCAGGACAGGGACTATGGCTACACCTTC
>TRBV5-1|NA|TRBJ2-1|TRBD1
CASSLEGQGPYNEQFF
TGCGCCAGCAGCTTGGAGGGACAGGGTCCCTACAATGAGCAGTTCTTC
>TRBV29-1|NA|TRBJ1-1|NA
CSATDGPEAFF
TGCAGCGCCACAGACGGACCTGAAGCTTTCTTT
>TRBV15|NA|TRBJ1-5|NA
CATSRDRVVGGGNQPQHF
TGTGCCACCAGCAGAGATAGGGTCGTTGGAGGCGGCAATCAGCCCCAGCATTTT
>TRBV28|NA|TRBJ2-1|NA
CASSSWTWNNEQFF
TGTGCCAGCAGTTCCTGGACATGGAACAATGAGCAGTTCTTC
>TRBV4-3|NA|TRBJ2-2|TRBD2
CASSAGASGSFTGELFF
TGCGCCAGCAGTGCCGGGGCTAGCGGGAGTTTTACCGGGGAGCTGTTTTTT
>TRBV2|once|TRBJ2-4|NA
CASAGGAEEHFKNIQYF
TGTGCCAGCGCCGGCGGGGCGGAGGAACACTTCAAAAACATTCAGTACTTC
>TRBV12-2|NA|TRBJ2-1|NA
CASRLERGLDDRDNNEQFF
TGTGCAAGTCGCTTAGAAAGGGGGCTGGACGACAGGGATAACAATGAGCAGTTCTTC
>TRBV5-5|few|TRBJ1-2|NA
CASSQSGPAYGYTF
TGTGCCAGCAGCCAGTCGGGGCCGGCCTATGGCTACACCTTC
>TRBV4-1|NA|TRBJ1-2|TRBD1
CASSQGTGPYGYTF
TGCGCCAGCAGCCAAGGGACAGGGCCCTATGGCTACACCTTC
>TRBV28|NA|TRBJ1-1|NA
CASRNGDLNTEAFF
TGTGCCAGCAGGAACGGGGACCTGAACACTGAAGCTTTCTTT
>TRBV7-2|NA|TRBJ2-7|TRBD1
CASSSGTGFYEQYF
TGTGCCAGCAGCTCCGGGACAGGGTTCTACGAGCAGTACTTC
>TRBV13|NA|TRBJ1-2|TRBD1
CASSRQGAGYTF
TGTGCCAGCAGCCGGCAGGGGGCGGGCTACACCTTC
>TRBV15|NA|TRBJ1-4|NA
CATSRDGRRNEKLFF
TGTGCCACCAGCAGAGACGGCAGGCGGAATGAAAAACTGTTTTTT